One and the same sample provided the 16 T cell receptor beta chains below, sequenced in a study of CD8+ T cells in alopecia areata. Noted treatment: oral pan-JAK inhibitor, 5-10 mg twice daily. The sequencing template was cDNA reverse transcribed from extracted RNA. Repertoires were generated with immunoSEQ multiplex PCR, while TCRdb's copy carries only in-frame clones and drops some. Of about 210,000 clones listed, more than 45% are singletons. The specimen comprised CD4+ T cells sorted from blood, sampled at week 4, from a patient treated with tofacitinib. Receptors originate from a human donor with alopecia areata.

The rearrangement links TRBV4-1 to TRBJ1-6; TRBD1 might be the D (6 bases). The CDR3 extends over 16 amino acids. Germline CDR1 MGHRA, CDR2 YSYEKL. V gave up 0 bases and J gave up 6 bases, with 12 bases separating them. The CDR3 sequence: CASSQEKDSFNSPLHF. CDR3 sequence (DNA): TGCGCCAGCAGCCAAGAAAAGGACAGTTTTAATTCACCCCTCCACTTT.

The rearrangement links TRBV4-3 to TRBJ1-6; 8 bases agree with TRBD1. Trimming took 1 base from V and 9 from J; bases not matched to a gene: 5. Germline CDR1 LGHNA, CDR2 YSLEER. The CDR3 extends over 15 amino acids. CDR3 in amino acids: CASSQVQGAGSPLHF. CDR3 coding DNA: TGCGCCAGCAGCCAAGTTCAGGGGGCAGGTTCACCCCTCCACTTT.

J is TRBJ1-2 and V is TRBV29-1; no clear D. The germline V gene has CDR1 SQVTM and CDR2 ANQGSEA. The CDR3 is 13 residues long. The V gene lost 6 bases and the J gene lost 4 bases, with 15 bases spanning the gap. The CDR3 here is CSVGPELGYGYTF. CDR3 bases: TGCAGCGTCGGCCCAGAATTGGGCTATGGCTACACCTTC. Variable domain in full (rest from reference TRBV29-1 and TRBJ1-2): SAVISQKPSRDICQRGTSLTIQCQVDSQVTMMFWYRQQPGQSLTLIATANQGSEATYESGFVIDKFPISRPNLTFSTLTVSNMSPEDSSIYLCSVGPELGYGYTFGSGTRLTVV.

The rearrangement joins TRBV18 to TRBJ1-2; 8 bases agree with TRBD1. V shed 3 bases and J 4 bases; nucleotides not matched to a gene: 1. The CDR3 has 13 residues. Germline-derived CDR1 and CDR2 are KGHSH and LQKENI. The CDR3 is CASSPDRVYGYTF. CDR3 DNA: TGTGCCAGCTCACCGGACAGGGTCTATGGCTACACCTTC.

By sample share, this clone is medium-sized. The rearrangement uses TRBV7-9 and TRBJ2-6; D ambiguous. Trimming left V 0 bases short and J 2 bases short, with 5 bases between. The CDR3 sequence is 15 residues long. Germline V gene data show CDR1 as SEHNR and CDR2 as FQNEAQ (reference sequence). The CDR3 bases are TGTGCCAGCAGCTTAGCCCCTACTGGGGCCAACGTCCTGACTTTC. It specifies CASSLAPTGANVLTF.

The chain recombines TRBV11-3 with TRBJ2-4, with unresolved D. V was pared by 6 bases and J by 5 bases, with 11 bases between. The CDR3 sequence is 13 residues long. CDR1 is SGHNT, CDR2 YENEEA, per germline. CDR3 bases: TGTGCCAGCAGTGTAACTGGTGAAAACATTCAGTACTTC. Translated: CASSVTGENIQYF.

This clone was observed a handful of times. The rearrangement links TRBV29-1 to TRBJ1-2; TRBD1 might be the D (5 bases). This CDR3 has 17 residues. From germline, CDR1 is SQVTM and CDR2 ANQGSEA. The V end lost 5 bases, the J end lost 8 bases, and 30 bases lay between the germline ends. CDR3 residues: CSVRLYARGRKLGGYTF. The CDR3 DNA sequence: TGCAGCGTTCGACTTTATGCGAGGGGAAGAAAACTCGGGGGCTACACCTTC.

The gene calls are TRBV5-6 and TRBJ2-7, with D possibly being TRBD1 (5 bases). The germline V gene encodes CDR1 SGHDT and CDR2 YYEEEE. The length of the CDR3 is 14 residues. V gave up 1 base and J gave up 1 base, with 9 bases separating them. CDR3 sequence (DNA): TGTGCCAGCAGCTTGTTCCAGGGATCCTACGAGCAGTACTTC. Amino acid sequence: CASSLFQGSYEQYF. The full variable domain, in which reference TRBV5-6 and TRBJ2-7 provide the parts outside the CDR3, is DAGVTQSPTHLIKTRGQQVTLRCSPKSGHDTVSWYQQALGQGPQFIFQYYEEEERQRGNFPDRFSGHQFPNYSSELNVNALLLGDSALYLCASSLFQGSYEQYFGPGTRLTVT.

The chain links TRBV29-1 to TRBJ2-3; 8 nucleotides line up with TRBD2. Germline CDR1 and CDR2: SQVTM and ANQGSEA. The CDR3 length is 12 residues. Trimming took 8 bases from V and 3 from J; bases not matched to a gene: 4. The CDR3: CSLTSGTDTQYF. The CDR3 region has the DNA TGCAGCCTCACTAGCGGAACAGATACGCAGTATTTT.

A few counts support this clone. The chain recombines TRBV5-8 with TRBJ2-7; 11 nucleotides match TRBD2. From germline, CDR1 is SGHTS and CDR2 YDEGEE. The CDR3 runs to 17 residues. The junction had 12 bases not matched to a gene; V was cut back by 5 bases and J by 2 bases. The CDR3 DNA is TGTGCCAGCAGTCTGCGGACTAGCGGGTACAATGCCTACGAGCAGTACTTC. It encodes CASSLRTSGYNAYEQYF.

The chain joins TRBV30 to TRBJ1-6; TRBD1 might be the D (6 bases). This CDR3 comprises 17 residues. Germline CDR1 GTSNPN, CDR2 SVGIG (reference sequence). V shed 5 bases and J shed 10 bases, with 27 bases lying between them. The CDR3 region is CAWSGTPTRLLRSPLHF. The CDR3 DNA reads TGTGCCTGGTCCGGGACACCGACCCGGCTGCTCAGGTCACCCCTCCACTTT.

This clone has just a few counts. The genes are TRBV30 and TRBJ2-2; D uncertain. The CDR3 is made up of 15 amino acids. From germline, CDR1 is GTSNPN and CDR2 SVGIG (reference sequence). V lost 4 bases and J 6 bases, leaving 18 bases between the germline ends. The CDR3 DNA follows: TGTGCCTGGAAGCCCTACCAGAAGGTCTCCGGGGAGCTGTTTTTT. This sequence encodes CAWKPYQKVSGELFF.

This chain uses TRBV6-1 with TRBJ1-5; D may be TRBD1 (5 bases). V lost 2 bases, J lost 4 bases, and 15 bases lay in between. CDR1 and CDR2 (germline): MNHNS, SASEGT. The CDR3 runs to 16 residues. The CDR3 DNA sequence: TGTGCCAGCAGTGAACGAGGCAGGGCCATGAATCAGCCCCAGCATTTT. It codes for CASSERGRAMNQPQHF.

The chain links TRBV29-1 to TRBJ1-1; D is perhaps TRBD1 (6 bases). The CDR3 contains 15 residues. Trimming took 6 bases from V and 2 from J, leaving 19 bases between them. The germline V gene encodes CDR1 SQVTM and CDR2 ANQGSEA. DNA of the CDR3: TGCAGCGTCCGGGCGAGCGTGGGGACAAACACTGAAGCTTTCTTT. Translation: CSVRASVGTNTEAFF. Filled out from reference TRBV29-1 and TRBJ1-1, the complete variable domain reads SAVISQKPSRDICQRGTSLTIQCQVDSQVTMMFWYRQQPGQSLTLIATANQGSEATYESGFVIDKFPISRPNLTFSTLTVSNMSPEDSSIYLCSVRASVGTNTEAFFGQGTRLTVV.

This clone has a handful of counts. The gene calls are TRBV10-3 and TRBJ2-1; 9 bases align to TRBD2. V shed 5 bases and J 6 bases; nucleotides not matched to a gene: 8. The CDR3 covers 15 residues. Germline V lookup: CDR1 ENHRY, CDR2 SYGVKD. The CDR3 nucleotides read TGTGCCATCAGTCTTCTAGCGGGGAGGACCAATGAGCAGTTCTTC. Protein product: CAISLLAGRTNEQFF.

In this sample, this clone turned up a few times. The chain has TRBV5-1 and TRBJ2-5; D might be TRBD1 (6 bases). CDR3 length: 13 residues. The V end lost 4 bases, the J end lost 5 bases, and 12 bases lay between the germline ends. The V gene's germline CDR1 is SGHRS and CDR2 YFSETQ. The DNA for the CDR3 is TGCGCCAGCAGCCCCACAGGGACGGAGACCCAGTACTTC. Residues: CASSPTGTETQYF.